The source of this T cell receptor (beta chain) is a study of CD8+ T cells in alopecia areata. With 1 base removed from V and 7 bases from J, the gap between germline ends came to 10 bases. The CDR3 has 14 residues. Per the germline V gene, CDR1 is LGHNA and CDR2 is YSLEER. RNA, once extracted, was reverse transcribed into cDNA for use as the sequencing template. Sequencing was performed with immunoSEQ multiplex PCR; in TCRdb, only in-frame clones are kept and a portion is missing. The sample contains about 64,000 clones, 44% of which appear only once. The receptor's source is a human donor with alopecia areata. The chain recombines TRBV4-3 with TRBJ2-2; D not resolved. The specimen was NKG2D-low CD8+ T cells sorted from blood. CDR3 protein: CASSQGERIGELFF. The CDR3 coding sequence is TGCGCCAGCAGCCAAGGAGAAAGAATCGGGGAGCTGTTTTTT.